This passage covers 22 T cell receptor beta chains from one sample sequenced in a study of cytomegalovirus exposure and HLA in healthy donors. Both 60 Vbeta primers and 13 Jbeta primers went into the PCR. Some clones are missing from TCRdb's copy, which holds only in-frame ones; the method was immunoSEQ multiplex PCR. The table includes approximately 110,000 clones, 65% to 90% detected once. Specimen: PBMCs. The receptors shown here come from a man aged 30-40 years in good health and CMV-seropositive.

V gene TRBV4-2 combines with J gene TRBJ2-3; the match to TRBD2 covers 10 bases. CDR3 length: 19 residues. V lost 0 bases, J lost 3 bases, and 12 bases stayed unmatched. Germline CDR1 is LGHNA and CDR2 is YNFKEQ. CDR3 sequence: CASSQDGLAGAFFTDTQYF. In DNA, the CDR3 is TGTGCCAGCAGCCAAGACGGTCTAGCGGGGGCCTTTTTTACAGATACGCAGTATTTT.

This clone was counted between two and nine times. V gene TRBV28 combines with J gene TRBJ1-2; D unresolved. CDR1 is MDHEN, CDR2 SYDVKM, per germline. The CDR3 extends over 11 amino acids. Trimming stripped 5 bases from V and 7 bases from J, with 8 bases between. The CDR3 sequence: CASSHGRGYTF. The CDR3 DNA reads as TGTGCCAGCAGTCATGGGCGTGGCTACACCTTC.

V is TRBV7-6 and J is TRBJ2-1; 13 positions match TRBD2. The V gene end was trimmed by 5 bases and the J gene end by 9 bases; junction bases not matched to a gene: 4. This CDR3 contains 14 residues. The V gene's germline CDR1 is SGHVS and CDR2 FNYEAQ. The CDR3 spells CASSLTSGGIEQFF. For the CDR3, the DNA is TGTGCCAGCAGCCTGACTAGCGGGGGGATTGAGCAGTTCTTC.

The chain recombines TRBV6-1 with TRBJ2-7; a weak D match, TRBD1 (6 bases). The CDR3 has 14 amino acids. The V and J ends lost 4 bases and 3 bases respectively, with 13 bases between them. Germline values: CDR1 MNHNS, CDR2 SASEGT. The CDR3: CASSVQGRVYEQYF. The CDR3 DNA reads TGTGCCAGCAGTGTACAGGGAAGGGTCTACGAGCAGTACTTC.

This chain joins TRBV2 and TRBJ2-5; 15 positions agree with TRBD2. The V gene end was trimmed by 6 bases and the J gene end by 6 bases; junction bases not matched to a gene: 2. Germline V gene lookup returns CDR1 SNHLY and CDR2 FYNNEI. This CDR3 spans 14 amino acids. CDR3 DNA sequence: TGTGCCAGCAGGGGACTAGCGGGGGGAAAGACCCAGTACTTC. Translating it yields CASRGLAGGKTQYF. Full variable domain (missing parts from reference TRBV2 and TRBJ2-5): EPEVTQTPSHQVTQMGQEVILRCVPISNHLYFYWYRQILGQKVEFLVSFYNNEISEKSEIFDDQFSVERPDGSNFTLKIRSTKLEDSAMYFCASRGLAGGKTQYFGPGTRLLVL.

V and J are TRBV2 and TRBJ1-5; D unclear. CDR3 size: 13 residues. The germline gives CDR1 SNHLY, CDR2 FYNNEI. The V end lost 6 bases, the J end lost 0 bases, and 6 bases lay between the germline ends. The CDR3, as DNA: TGTGCCAGCAGGAGGGATAGCAATCAGCCCCAGCATTTT. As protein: CASRRDSNQPQHF.

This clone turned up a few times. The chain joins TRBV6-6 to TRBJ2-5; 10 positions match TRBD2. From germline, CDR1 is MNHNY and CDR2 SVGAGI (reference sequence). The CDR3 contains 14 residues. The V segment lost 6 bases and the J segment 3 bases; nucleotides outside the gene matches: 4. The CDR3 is CASSWTSGEETQYF. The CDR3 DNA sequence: TGTGCCAGCAGCTGGACTAGCGGAGAAGAGACCCAGTACTTC.

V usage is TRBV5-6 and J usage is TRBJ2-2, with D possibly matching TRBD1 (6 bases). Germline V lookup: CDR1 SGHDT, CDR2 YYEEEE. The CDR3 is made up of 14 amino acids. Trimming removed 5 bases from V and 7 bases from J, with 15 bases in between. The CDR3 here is CASSSQGIRGELFF. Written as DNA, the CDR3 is TGTGCCAGCAGTTCCCAGGGGATTCGCGGGGAGCTGTTTTTT.

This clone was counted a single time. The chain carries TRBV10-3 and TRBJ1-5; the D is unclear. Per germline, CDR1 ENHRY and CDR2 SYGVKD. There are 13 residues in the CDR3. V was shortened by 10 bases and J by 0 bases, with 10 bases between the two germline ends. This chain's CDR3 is CATAQNSNQPQHF. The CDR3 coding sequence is TGTGCCACAGCACAGAATAGCAATCAGCCCCAGCATTTT.

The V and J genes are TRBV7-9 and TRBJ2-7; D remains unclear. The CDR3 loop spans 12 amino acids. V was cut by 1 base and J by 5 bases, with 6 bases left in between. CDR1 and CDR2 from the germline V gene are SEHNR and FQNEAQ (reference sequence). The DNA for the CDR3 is TGTGCCAGCAGCTTAGGGCACAACGAGCAGTACTTC. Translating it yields CASSLGHNEQYF.

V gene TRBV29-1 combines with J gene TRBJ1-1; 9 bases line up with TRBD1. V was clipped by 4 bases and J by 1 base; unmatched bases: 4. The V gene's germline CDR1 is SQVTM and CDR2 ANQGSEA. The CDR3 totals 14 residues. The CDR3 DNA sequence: TGCAGCGTTGGGACAGGGGCTCGGAACACTGAAGCTTTCTTT. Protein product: CSVGTGARNTEAFF. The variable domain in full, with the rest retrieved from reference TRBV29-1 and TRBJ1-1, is SAVISQKPSRDICQRGTSLTIQCQVDSQVTMMFWYRQQPGQSLTLIATANQGSEATYESGFVIDKFPISRPNLTFSTLTVSNMSPEDSSIYLCSVGTGARNTEAFFGQGTRLTVV.

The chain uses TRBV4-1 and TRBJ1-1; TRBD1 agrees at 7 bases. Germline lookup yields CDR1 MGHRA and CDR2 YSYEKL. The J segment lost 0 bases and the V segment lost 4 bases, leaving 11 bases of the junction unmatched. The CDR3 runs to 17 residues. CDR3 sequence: CASSLRRARGLNTEAFF. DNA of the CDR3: TGCGCCAGCAGCCTCCGGAGGGCCAGGGGGTTGAACACTGAAGCTTTCTTT.

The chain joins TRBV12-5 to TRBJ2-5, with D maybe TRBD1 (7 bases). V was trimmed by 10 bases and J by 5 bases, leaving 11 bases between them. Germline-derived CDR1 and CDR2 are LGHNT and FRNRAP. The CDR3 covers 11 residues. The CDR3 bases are TGTGCTATACAGGGGAGGGAGACCCAGTACTTC. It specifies CAIQGRETQYF.

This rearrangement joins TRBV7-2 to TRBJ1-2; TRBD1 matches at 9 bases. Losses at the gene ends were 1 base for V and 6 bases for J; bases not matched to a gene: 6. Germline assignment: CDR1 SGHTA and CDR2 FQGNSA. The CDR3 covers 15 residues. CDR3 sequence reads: CASSLDRGRMNGYTF. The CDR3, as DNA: TGTGCCAGCAGCTTAGACAGGGGGCGAATGAATGGCTACACCTTC.

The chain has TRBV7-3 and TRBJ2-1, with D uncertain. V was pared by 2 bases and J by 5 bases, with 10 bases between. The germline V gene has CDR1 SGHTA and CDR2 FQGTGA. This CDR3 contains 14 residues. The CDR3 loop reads CASSLGQANNEQFF. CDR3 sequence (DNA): TGTGCCAGCAGCTTAGGCCAGGCCAACAATGAGCAGTTCTTC.

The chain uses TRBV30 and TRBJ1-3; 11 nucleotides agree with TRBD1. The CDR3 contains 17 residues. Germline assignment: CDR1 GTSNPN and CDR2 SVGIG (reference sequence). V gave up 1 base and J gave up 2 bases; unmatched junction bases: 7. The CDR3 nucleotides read TGTGCCTGGAGTGCTACCCCGGACAGGGGGCCTGGAAACACCATATATTTT. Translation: CAWSATPDRGPGNTIYF.

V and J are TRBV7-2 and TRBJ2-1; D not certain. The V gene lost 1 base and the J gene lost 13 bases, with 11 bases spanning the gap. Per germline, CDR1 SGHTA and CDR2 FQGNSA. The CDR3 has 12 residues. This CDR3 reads CASSLVEAPQFF. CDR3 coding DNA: TGTGCCAGCAGCTTAGTTGAGGCTCCACAGTTCTTC.

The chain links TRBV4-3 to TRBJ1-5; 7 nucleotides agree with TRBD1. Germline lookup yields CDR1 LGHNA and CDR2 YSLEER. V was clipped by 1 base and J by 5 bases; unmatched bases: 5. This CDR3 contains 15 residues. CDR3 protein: CASSQGTTGDQPQHF. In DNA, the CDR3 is TGCGCCAGCAGCCAAGGCACAACAGGGGATCAGCCCCAGCATTTT.

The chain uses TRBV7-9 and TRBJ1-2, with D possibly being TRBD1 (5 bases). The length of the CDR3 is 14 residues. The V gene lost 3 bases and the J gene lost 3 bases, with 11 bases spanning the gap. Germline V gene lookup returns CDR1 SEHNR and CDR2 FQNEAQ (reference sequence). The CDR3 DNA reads TGTGCCAGCAGCTTGGCAGGGTCCGACTATGGCTACACCTTC. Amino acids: CASSLAGSDYGYTF. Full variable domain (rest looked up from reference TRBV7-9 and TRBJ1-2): DTGVSQNPRHKITKRGQNVTFRCDPISEHNRLYWYRQTLGQGPEFLTYFQNEAQLEKSRLLSDRFSAERPKGSFSTLEIQRTEQGDSAMYLCASSLAGSDYGYTFGSGTRLTVV.

CDR3 DNA sequence: TGCGCCAGCAGCGCGGGACAGGGGGCGAGGGAGCAGTACTTC. This encodes CASSAGQGAREQYF. The chain couples TRBV5-1 to TRBJ2-7, with TRBD1 matching over 12 bases. The J segment lost 7 bases and the V segment lost 4 bases, leaving 6 bases of the junction unmatched. Per the germline V gene, CDR1 is SGHRS and CDR2 is YFSETQ. The CDR3 covers 14 residues.

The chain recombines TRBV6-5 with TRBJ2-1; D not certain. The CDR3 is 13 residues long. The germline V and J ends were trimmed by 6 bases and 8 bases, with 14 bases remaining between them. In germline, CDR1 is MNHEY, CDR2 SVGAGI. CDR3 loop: CASRASSLDEQFF. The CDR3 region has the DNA TGTGCCAGCAGGGCCTCAAGTCTCGATGAGCAGTTCTTC.

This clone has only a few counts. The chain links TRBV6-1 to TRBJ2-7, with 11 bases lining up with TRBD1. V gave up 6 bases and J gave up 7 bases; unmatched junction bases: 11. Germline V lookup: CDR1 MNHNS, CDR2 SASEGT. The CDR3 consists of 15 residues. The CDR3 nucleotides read TGTGCCAGCAGGACAGGACAGGGGGCTCCGGTTGAGCAGTACTTC. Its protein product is CASRTGQGAPVEQYF.